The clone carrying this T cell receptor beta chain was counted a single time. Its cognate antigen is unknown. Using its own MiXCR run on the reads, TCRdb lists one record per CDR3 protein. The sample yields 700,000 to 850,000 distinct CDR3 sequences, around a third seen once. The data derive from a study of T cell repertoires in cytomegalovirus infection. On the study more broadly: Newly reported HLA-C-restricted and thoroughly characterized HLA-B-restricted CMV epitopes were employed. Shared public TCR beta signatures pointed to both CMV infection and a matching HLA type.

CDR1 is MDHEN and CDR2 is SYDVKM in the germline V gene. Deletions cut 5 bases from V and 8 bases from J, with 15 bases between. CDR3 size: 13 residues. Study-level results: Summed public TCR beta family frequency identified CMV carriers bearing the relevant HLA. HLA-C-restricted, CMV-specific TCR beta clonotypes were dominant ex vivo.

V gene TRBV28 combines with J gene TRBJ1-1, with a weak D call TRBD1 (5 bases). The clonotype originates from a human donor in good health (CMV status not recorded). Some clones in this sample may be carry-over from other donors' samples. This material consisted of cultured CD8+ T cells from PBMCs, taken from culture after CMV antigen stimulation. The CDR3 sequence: CASSPFAGMEAFF. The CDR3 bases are TGTGCCAGCAGTCCTTTCGCAGGGATGGAAGCTTTCTTT.